A selection of T cell receptor beta chains follows, all from one sample in a study of human CD8 memory T cell subsets. From its re-call of the 5' RACE reads, TCRdb lists each CDR3 protein once, without DNA. Recorded here are approximately 9,300 distinct CDR3 sequences; the top ten clones represent 7.5% to 10%. Sequenced material: CD8+ stem-like memory T cells (TSCM and TCM) sorted from PBMCs. These TCRs come from a human donor in good health. The CDR3 runs from the conserved cysteine through the conserved F or W. For some rows the clone size is stated as once, few or many, or as a class when expanded; others skip it.

size	V	J	CDR3
.	TRBV5-1	TRBJ2-2	CASSYRDSLTGELFF
.	TRBV28	TRBJ2-7	CASSFSSSYYEQYF
.	TRBV4-1	TRBJ2-7	CASSFRTSGGFYEQYF
.	TRBV2	TRBJ2-1	CASVAGDDNEQFF
.	TRBV2	TRBJ2-3	CASSEMAGLGTDTQYF
.	TRBV29-1	TRBJ2-7	CSGSTAGGHHEQYF
.	TRBV12-3/TRBV12-4	TRBJ1-3	CASSFSDSGNTIYF
.	TRBV25-1	TRBJ2-2	CASRAGPGELFF
medium-sized	TRBV7-6	TRBJ2-5	CASSPGSGGQETQYF
.	TRBV7-9	TRBJ2-3	CASSLRGGGDTDTQYF
.	TRBV20-1	TRBJ2-5	CSAPRGLAEQQETQYF
medium-sized	TRBV28	TRBJ1-2	CASEGGGNYGYTF
.	TRBV4-1	TRBJ2-7	CASSLGTASYEQYF
.	TRBV12-3/TRBV12-4	TRBJ2-7	CASSLQGYEQYF
.	TRBV5-1	TRBJ1-4	CASSVGGNEKLFF
.	TRBV4-1	TRBJ2-7	CASSPATGWEQYF
.	TRBV7-2	TRBJ1-5	CASSLGDRQPQHF
.	TRBV7-9	TRBJ2-5	CASSPGGPERLAEETQYF
.	TRBV12-5	TRBJ2-5	CASGLDRVTETQYF
.	TRBV7-3	TRBJ2-2	CASSLSSIAGELFF
.	TRBV20-1	TRBJ2-3	CSASGSSDTATQYF
.	TRBV2	TRBJ2-7	CASSEKTTNEQYF
.	TRBV6-6	TRBJ2-1	CASSRRTSGRFSEQFF
.	TRBV10-3	TRBJ1-1	CATRQGIEAFF
medium-sized	TRBV10-3	TRBJ2-7	CAISSGGVLPYEQYF
.	TRBV7-9	TRBJ2-2	CASSLPGTGELFF
medium-sized	TRBV7-7	TRBJ2-5	CASSFSPDSGTLGETQYF
.	TRBV6-5	TRBJ2-2	CASRPGTGELFF
.	TRBV4-3	TRBJ2-7	CASSQIQGVAYEQYF
.	TRBV5-5	TRBJ2-3	CASTRRGTGTDTQYF
.	TRBV6-5	TRBJ2-5	CASSQDWLETQYF
.	TRBV7-2	TRBJ1-1	CASSTPGYMNTEAFF
medium-sized	TRBV4-1	TRBJ1-1	CASSPEGRNTEAFF
.	TRBV30	TRBJ2-2	CAWSASGLAGGGGELFF
.	TRBV5-1	TRBJ2-3	CASSPQLAGGFTSTDTQYF
.	TRBV5-6	TRBJ2-7	CASSFKGGYEQYF
.	TRBV19	TRBJ2-3	CASRSGYADTQYF
.	TRBV7-3	TRBJ2-3	CASSPGGALTSTDTQYF
.	TRBV7-6	TRBJ1-5	CASSLSQAPNQPQHF
.	TRBV19	TRBJ2-2	CASSMTVPGELFF
.	TRBV28	TRBJ2-3	CASSLLATSYTDTQYF